Listed below are T cell receptor beta chains from one sample, sequenced in a study of blood T cells in healthy people across ages. TCRdb reanalysed the 5' RACE reads using MiXCR and keeps one entry per CDR3 protein. The table includes 1,300,000 or so distinct CDR3 sequences, approximately 63% detected once. Sequencing input: blood. The origin of the receptors is a man between 18 and 35 years old in good health. CDR3s include the opening cysteine and the closing phenylalanine or tryptophan. D genes are given only for firm matches. Clone size, where shown, is once, few, many, or a class for clones that have expanded.

TRBV9,-,-,TRBJ1-2,TGTGCCAGCAGCGTAGAGGCGTATGGCTACACCTTC,CASSVEAYGYTF
TRBV4-2,-,-,TRBJ2-7,TGTGCCAGCAGCCCTCGGGAGCAGACCTACGAGCAGTACTTC,CASSPREQTYEQYF
TRBV19,-,TRBD2,TRBJ2-1,TGTGCCAGTAGGAGGGAGATAGCGGGATATAATGAGCAGTTCTTC,CASRREIAGYNEQFF
TRBV27,few,TRBD2,TRBJ2-1,TGTGCCAGCAGTTTATCGTCTAGCGGGGGCTACAATGAGCAGTTCTTC,CASSLSSSGGYNEQFF
TRBV15,-,TRBD1,TRBJ2-5,TGTGCCACCAGCCCCGGGACAGGGGGCGAAGAGACCCAGTACTTC,CATSPGTGGEETQYF
TRBV29-1,-,-,TRBJ1-2,TGCAGCGTTGTACAGCGGTTTAATGGCTACACCTTC,CSVVQRFNGYTF
TRBV9,-,-,TRBJ2-3,TGTGCCAGCAGCGTAGCTGGGGGGGATACGCAGTATTTT,CASSVAGGDTQYF
TRBV6-5,-,-,TRBJ2-1,TGTGCCAGCAGTTACAGGGCGGCCGTGTTTGGTAATGAGCAGTTCTTC,CASSYRAAVFGNEQFF
TRBV20-1,-,-,TRBJ2-3,TGCAGCGGATCAGGGGCCGGGGGCTACACAGATACGCAGTATTTT,CSGSGAGGYTDTQYF
TRBV12-3/TRBV12-4,-,-,TRBJ2-5,TGTGCCAGCAGCACACGCAGGGGGACCCAGTACTTC,CASSTRRGTQYF
TRBV4-2,-,-,TRBJ2-2,TGTGCCAGCCGGGACCGCACCGGGGAGCTGTTTTTT,CASRDRTGELFF
TRBV4-1,few,TRBD2,TRBJ2-1,TGCGCCAGCAGCCAAGTGCGGCTAGCGGGAGTCTGGAATGAGCAGTTCTTC,CASSQVRLAGVWNEQFF
TRBV9,-,-,TRBJ2-7,TGTGCCAGCAGCGTGACCGGCAGTATAGACGAGCAGTACTTC,CASSVTGSIDEQYF
TRBV20-1,few,-,TRBJ2-1,TGCAGTGGGCGATGGGGGCTTAGTAATGAGCAGTTCTTC,CSGRWGLSNEQFF
TRBV20-1,-,TRBD1,TRBJ2-1,TGCAGTGCTAGGGGACAGACTAACGAGCAGTTCTTC,CSARGQTNEQFF
TRBV6-1,-,-,TRBJ2-7,TGTGCCAGCAGTGAAGCGCTGTCTGGGTGGTACGAGCAGTACTTC,CASSEALSGWYEQYF
TRBV4-1,-,TRBD2,TRBJ2-5,TGCGCCAGCAGCCAAGAAGGGGCTAGCGGGAACCAAGAGACCCAGTACTTC,CASSQEGASGNQETQYF
TRBV12-3/TRBV12-4,few,TRBD2,TRBJ2-4,TGTGCCAGCAGTCAAACTAGCGGGAGAGCCAAAAACATTCAGTACTTC,CASSQTSGRAKNIQYF